This T cell receptor (beta chain) was found in a study of OX40 agonist ivuxolimab in advanced cancers. At the level of the study: Prior checkpoint blockade (anti-PD-1, anti-PD-L1 or anti-CTLA-4) was permitted; about 40% had it. Study-wide points: Doses of 0.1 to 3.0 mg/kg were accompanied by clonal expansion of CD4+ and CD8+ blood T cells by week 6.

The investigators sampled blood at baseline, at cycle 4 day 1, and at cycle 7 day 1. Data came from immunoSEQ multiplex PCR; TCRdb stores just in-frame clones and leaves some out. The sample lists 90,000 or so clones, more than 70% occurring once. As for this clone: Its antigen is undetermined.

The sample was CD4+ or CD8+ T cells sorted from blood, taken in a trial of the OX40 agonist ivuxolimab. The TCR originated in an adult with an advanced solid tumor such as melanoma, head and neck, liver or kidney cancer.

The CDR3 reads CASYRDRDYGYTF. CDR3 sequence (DNA): TGTGCCAGCTACCGGGACAGGGACTATGGCTACACCTTC. The chain combines TRBV2 with TRBJ1-2, with 9 positions matching TRBD1. The CDR3 is made up of 13 amino acids. Germline V CDR1 and CDR2: SNHLY, FYNNEI. Trimming at V came to 8 bases and at J to 3 bases, leaving 4 bases not matched to a gene.